A selection of T cell receptor beta chains follows, all from one sample in a study of human T cells and chemical hapten exposure. From the RACE reads, TCRdb called clonotypes with MiXCR, one entry per CDR3 protein. The sample has some 380,000 distinct CDR3 sequences; 4.8% are singletons. The input for sequencing was whole blood, taken in connection with sensitization to the hapten diphenylcyclopropenone (DPC). The receptors were sampled from a woman aged 45-65 years with alopecia areata. Some clones in this sample may be carry-over from other donors' samples. Each CDR3 is given with its conserved first and last residue. The D gene is left open where the match is weak. Size is omitted from some rows. Given values are once, few, many or a class for expanded clones.

14 . . TRBJ2-1 TRBV5-1 CASSIGTSYNEQFF TGCGCCAGCAGCATCGGGACAAGTTACAATGAGCAGTTCTTC
15 . . TRBJ2-7 TRBV19 CASSTQDYNRYEQYF TGTGCCAGTAGTACCCAGGACTACAATCGCTACGAGCAGTACTTC
18 TRBD1 many TRBJ1-6 TRBV4-2 CASSQRTGISGEHPPLHF TGTGCCAGCAGCCAAAGGACAGGTATAAGCGGGGAGCATCCACCCCTCCACTTT
15 TRBD1 . TRBJ1-5 TRBV2 CASRTGGLSNQPQHF TGTGCCAGTAGAACAGGGGGCCTGAGCAATCAGCCCCAGCATTTT
11 . . TRBJ2-7 TRBV25-1 CASSAGKRQYF TGTGCCAGCAGTGCAGGGAAGAGGCAGTACTTC
17 TRBD1 many TRBJ1-1 TRBV28 CASSSPQGANGNTEAFF TGTGCCAGCAGTTCACCCCAGGGGGCAAATGGGAACACTGAAGCTTTCTTT
13 . . TRBJ1-1 TRBV2 CASSQRGFPEAFF TGTGCCAGCAGCCAAAGGGGGTTCCCTGAAGCTTTCTTT
14 TRBD2 . TRBJ2-7 TRBV7-2 CASSLQGGLDEQYF TGTGCCAGCAGCTTACAGGGAGGGCTTGACGAGCAGTACTTC
15 . many TRBJ2-5 TRBV13 CASSLGPTSQETQYF TGTGCCAGCAGCTTAGGTCCCACTTCCCAAGAGACCCAGTACTTC
15 . few TRBJ2-2 TRBV20-1 CSAIDRDMNTGELFF TGCAGTGCTATAGACCGGGACATGAACACCGGGGAGCTGTTTTTT
14 TRBD1 . TRBJ2-7 TRBV12-3/TRBV12-4 CASSFRDRSYEQYF TGTGCCAGCAGTTTTAGGGACAGAAGCTACGAGCAGTACTTC
15 . few TRBJ1-5 TRBV6-2/TRBV6-3 CASSLKAGANQPQHF TGTGCCAGCAGTTTGAAGGCAGGGGCCAATCAGCCCCAGCATTTT
13 . many TRBJ1-5 TRBV27 CASSDTFNQPQHF TGTGCCAGCAGTGACACCTTCAATCAGCCCCAGCATTTT
17 . . TRBJ1-5 TRBV5-4 CASGGKGSPTSNQPQHF TGTGCCAGCGGGGGGAAAGGGTCACCAACTAGCAATCAGCCCCAGCATTTT
14 TRBD1 many TRBJ1-1 TRBV2 CASSAQGMNTEAFF TGTGCCAGCAGTGCACAGGGGATGAACACTGAAGCTTTCTTT
11 . . TRBJ2-7 TRBV20-1 CSRGDPVEQYF TGCAGTAGGGGGGATCCCGTCGAGCAGTACTTC
14 TRBD1 few TRBJ1-1 TRBV6-2/TRBV6-3 CASGEGALNTEAFF TGTGCCAGCGGTGAGGGGGCACTCAACACTGAAGCTTTCTTT
14 TRBD1 many TRBJ2-3 TRBV20-1 CSAREQGRTDTQYF TGCAGTGCTAGAGAACAGGGGAGAACAGATACGCAGTATTTT
14 . . TRBJ1-5 TRBV6-1 CASSEHRANQPQHF TGTGCCAGCAGTGAACACAGGGCCAATCAGCCCCAGCATTTT
12 . many TRBJ1-1 TRBV10-3 CAISQGNTEAFF TGTGCCATCAGTCAGGGGAACACTGAAGCTTTCTTT
14 . many TRBJ2-7 TRBV28 CASSLEGPPYEQYF TGTGCCAGCAGTTTAGAGGGACCCCCCTACGAGCAGTACTTC
14 . few TRBJ2-3 TRBV5-1 CASSLELGADTQYF TGCGCCAGCAGCTTGGAGCTAGGCGCAGATACGCAGTATTTT
14 TRBD1 . TRBJ1-2 TRBV23-1 CASMAPGQIYGYTF TGCGCCAGCATGGCTCCGGGACAGATATATGGCTACACCTTC
14 . many TRBJ1-4 TRBV6-5 CASSHTQNNEKLFF TGTGCCAGCAGCCATACACAGAATAATGAAAAACTGTTTTTT
15 TRBD1 . TRBJ1-4 TRBV7-2 CASSLEATGDEKLFF TGTGCCAGCAGCTTAGAGGCCACAGGGGATGAAAAACTGTTTTTT
16 . . TRBJ2-2 TRBV7-3 CASSLGPEGNAGELFF TGTGCCAGCAGCTTAGGCCCTGAAGGGAACGCCGGGGAGCTGTTTTTT
11 . many TRBJ1-1 TRBV28 CASRGKPEAFF TGTGCCAGCAGGGGTAAACCTGAAGCTTTCTTT
15 . . TRBJ1-3 TRBV12-3/TRBV12-4 CASSPGLGSGNTIYF TGTGCCAGCAGCCCAGGACTGGGCTCTGGAAACACCATATATTTT
13 . many TRBJ2-7 TRBV5-1 CASSSLNTHEQYF TGCGCCAGCAGCTCCCTAAATACCCACGAGCAGTACTTC
14 TRBD1 . TRBJ2-3 TRBV25-1 CASSGQEGTDTQYF TGTGCCAGCTCGGGACAGGAGGGGACAGATACGCAGTATTTT
12 TRBD1 few TRBJ1-1 TRBV20-1 CSASPRGTEAFF TGCAGTGCCTCCCCCAGGGGGACTGAAGCTTTCTTT
13 TRBD1 many TRBJ1-1 TRBV6-1 CASRKQGSTEAFF TGTGCCAGCAGAAAACAGGGGTCCACTGAAGCTTTCTTT
15 TRBD2 few TRBJ2-5 TRBV5-8 CASSWGLAGQETQYF TGTGCCAGCAGCTGGGGACTAGCGGGGCAAGAGACCCAGTACTTC
17 . few TRBJ1-2 TRBV6-2/TRBV6-3 CASTNIRRPDMDYGYTF TGTGCCAGCACCAACATACGGCGGCCCGATATGGACTATGGCTACACCTTC
16 . many TRBJ1-4 TRBV7-2 CASSPQWGLANEKLFF TGTGCCAGCAGCCCCCAATGGGGGTTGGCTAATGAAAAACTGTTTTTT
17 TRBD2 many TRBJ2-3 TRBV10-2 CASSESWLAGITDTQYF TGCGCCAGCAGTGAGTCGTGGCTAGCGGGAATCACAGATACGCAGTATTTT
13 . few TRBJ2-3 TRBV5-1 CASRDINTDTQYF TGCGCCAGCCGGGACATCAACACAGATACGCAGTATTTT
16 . many TRBJ2-3 TRBV13 CASSLQVSGRRDTQYF TGTGCCAGCAGCCTCCAGGTTTCTGGTAGACGGGATACGCAGTATTTT
13 . many TRBJ1-5 TRBV11-2 CASSLDPGAPQHF TGTGCCAGCAGCTTAGATCCGGGTGCGCCCCAGCATTTT
14 . . TRBJ1-4 TRBV11-2 CASSLFQGDEKLFF TGTGCCAGCAGCTTGTTCCAGGGAGATGAAAAACTGTTTTTT
16 . many TRBJ1-3 TRBV5-1 CASSLQPARSGNTIYF TGCGCCAGCAGCTTGCAGCCAGCCCGCTCTGGAAACACCATATATTTT